These 8 T cell receptor beta chains were sequenced from one sample in a study of identifying expanded T cells in peripheral blood (dated by TCRdb to the late 2010s). Libraries were prepared through the immunoSEQ multiplex PCR assay. What TCRdb holds here is the immuneACCESS table cut down to in-frame rearrangements. Part of the clones is not present; checked against another copy, under half of the missing clones reflect an unresolved V gene, and the others are unexplained. The sample table lists more than 85,000 clones, about 87% of them with a count of one. 11% to 15% of the sample lies in the top ten. Sequencing input: blood. The origin of the receptors is a person aged 18 to 75 in good health.

V gene TRBV5-1 combines with J gene TRBJ1-1; D unresolved. CDR3 length: 14 residues. Germline V gene lookup returns CDR1 SGHRS and CDR2 YFSETQ. V dropped 4 bases and J dropped 3 bases, with 13 bases sitting between them. The CDR3 loop is CASSATPGDTEAFF. The DNA for the CDR3 is TGCGCCAGCAGCGCGACACCCGGCGACACTGAAGCTTTCTTT.

The rearrangement joins TRBV4-2 to TRBJ1-1, with D uncertain. The length of the CDR3 is 12 residues. Trimming cost V 0 bases and J 7 bases, with 6 bases left between them. CDR1 LGHNA and CDR2 YNFKEQ come from the germline V gene. The CDR3 here is CASSQDHVEAFF. The CDR3 DNA reads as TGTGCCAGCAGCCAAGATCATGTTGAAGCTTTCTTT.

This rearrangement joins TRBV29-1 to TRBJ2-7; D may be TRBD1 (5 bases). There are 13 residues in the CDR3. Trimming shortened V by 4 bases and J by 2 bases, and 12 bases separated the two germline ends. Germline CDR1 reads SQVTM; CDR2 reads ANQGSEA. Here the CDR3 DNA reads TGCAGCGTTGTAGTGGGGCAGACCTACGAGCAGTACTTC. Translated, it gives CSVVVGQTYEQYF.

This rearrangement joins TRBV9 to TRBJ2-7; the D gene is possibly TRBD2 (5 bases). The CDR3 is 14 residues long. Germline assignment: CDR1 SGDLS and CDR2 YYNGEE. V lost 0 bases and J lost 2, with 9 bases in between. CDR3 coding DNA: TGTGCCAGCAGCGTAGGTGGAGGTCCCTACGAGCAGTACTTC. This encodes CASSVGGGPYEQYF. Combining the CDR3 with reference TRBV9 and TRBJ2-7 gives the whole variable domain DSGVTQTPKHLITATGQRVTLRCSPRSGDLSVYWYQQSLDQGLQFLIQYYNGEERAKGNILERFSAQQFPDLHSELNLSSLELGDSALYFCASSVGGGPYEQYFGPGTRLTVT.

This chain connects TRBV9 to TRBJ1-1, with no clear D. Germline V lookup: CDR1 SGDLS, CDR2 YYNGEE. This CDR3 is built from 12 residues. Trimming cost V 3 bases and J 9 bases, with 12 bases left between them. The CDR3: CASSAGVGKAFF. The CDR3 nucleotides are TGTGCCAGCAGCGCTGGGGTGGGTAAAGCTTTCTTT.

CDR3 DNA: TGTGCCAGCAGCTTAGAATTGGGGGGAGGTCATCAAGAGACCCAGTACTTC. This codes for CASSLELGGGHQETQYF. The chain links TRBV11-2 to TRBJ2-5, with a possible D match to TRBD2 (6 bases). CDR3 length equals 17 residues. Deletions cut 0 bases from V and 2 bases from J, with 16 bases between. From germline, CDR1 is SGHAT and CDR2 FQNNGV.

The rearrangement links TRBV19 to TRBJ1-2; D is possibly TRBD1 (6 bases). V gave up 7 bases and J gave up 3 bases, with 21 bases separating them. In germline, CDR1 is LNHDA, CDR2 SQIVND (reference sequence). The CDR3 is 16 amino acids. The CDR3 protein is CASTPSRRGIYYGYTF. CDR3 DNA: TGTGCCAGTACTCCCTCTCGCAGGGGTATTTACTATGGCTACACCTTC.

This clone came up once. This chain uses TRBV4-3 with TRBJ2-1; TRBD2 might be the D (6 bases). The CDR3 spans 15 residues. The germline gives CDR1 LGHNA, CDR2 YSLEER. Trimming took 5 bases from V and 0 from J, leaving 11 bases between them. The CDR3 coding sequence is TGCGCCAGCAGCAGGGACTTCCCCTCCTACAATGAGCAGTTCTTC. As protein: CASSRDFPSYNEQFF.